Described below is a single T cell receptor beta chain sequence and its context. A sample-barcoded 5' primer and a J-beta primer mix were used in a second PCR of roughly 7 to 12 cycles. Via MiXCR, TCRdb re-called the 5' RACE reads, giving one row per CDR3 protein. The sample holds fewer than 2,000,000 distinct CDR3 sequences, roughly 32% seen once. This record belongs to a study of blood T cells in healthy people across ages. The germline CDR1 and CDR2 sequences are SQVTM and ANQGSEA. Deletions cut 6 bases from V and 4 bases from J, with 21 bases between. CDR3 length: 15 amino acids. The rearrangement joins TRBV29-1 to TRBJ2-5; the D call may be TRBD1 or TRBD2 (6 bases each). Material for sequencing was blood. The TCR sequence derives from a woman younger than 45 in good health. CDR3 in DNA: TGCAGCGTCACCAGGGGTTTGACGGAGGGAGAGACCCAGTACTTC. This translates into CSVTRGLTEGETQYF.